These 21 T cell receptor beta chains share one sample of origin, sequenced in a study of OX40 agonist ivuxolimab in advanced cancers. Assay used: immunoSEQ multiplex PCR; TCRdb lists only in-frame clones, some missing. The sample holds 57,000 or so clones, approximately 91% seen once. Source: CD4+ or CD8+ T cells sorted from blood, taken in a trial of the OX40 agonist ivuxolimab. These receptors were obtained from an adult with an advanced solid tumor such as melanoma, head and neck, liver or kidney cancer.

The rearrangement joins TRBV5-6 to TRBJ2-7; a weak D match, TRBD2 (5 bases). CDR1 and CDR2 (germline): SGHDT, YYEEEE. The CDR3 sequence is 14 residues long. With 4 bases removed from V and 3 bases from J, the gap between germline ends came to 14 bases. DNA of the CDR3: TGTGCCAGCAGCCCTGGACTGGAAAACTACGAGCAGTACTTC. This translates into CASSPGLENYEQYF.

The V and J genes are TRBV28 and TRBJ1-5; 8 bases are a match to TRBD1. The CDR3 totals 14 residues. Germline V gene sequence: CDR1 MDHEN, CDR2 SYDVKM. V lost 6 bases to trimming and J lost 9 bases; unmatched junction nucleotides: 10. The CDR3 coding sequence is TGTGCCAGCAGGGAGGACAGGGCGGGATGGCCCCAGCATTTT. It codes for CASREDRAGWPQHF.

This clone was observed once. V and J are TRBV13 and TRBJ1-2, with a tentative D call TRBD1 (5 bases). CDR3 length equals 16 residues. Germline-derived CDR1 and CDR2 are PRHDT and FYEKMQ (reference sequence). The V end lost 5 bases, the J end lost 8 bases, and 24 bases lay between the germline ends. Written as DNA, the CDR3 is TGTGCCAGCAGCCCTCAGGGAGCCGGATATCGAGAAGGCTACACCTTC. It encodes CASSPQGAGYREGYTF.

This clone was seen a single time. The genes are TRBV7-9 and TRBJ2-2, with 8 bases fitting TRBD2. J gave up 1 base and V 6 bases, and 4 bases lay outside the gene matches. CDR3 length: 15 amino acids. Per the germline V gene, CDR1 is SEHNR and CDR2 is FQNEAQ (reference sequence). This chain's CDR3 is CASSTSGVNTGELFF. The DNA of the CDR3 is TGTGCCAGCAGTACTAGCGGAGTGAACACCGGGGAGCTGTTTTTT.

The chain carries TRBV6-5 and TRBJ2-3; no clear D. V dropped 3 bases and J dropped 1 base, with 11 bases sitting between them. The CDR3 runs to 15 residues. Germline CDR1 reads MNHEY; CDR2 reads SVGAGI. CDR3 region: CASSYRALGTDTQYF. CDR3 bases: TGTGCCAGCAGTTATCGAGCCCTAGGCACAGATACGCAGTATTTT.

The DNA of the CDR3 is TGTGCCAGCAGTTTCTGGGGAGGGGGCGGCAATCAGCCCCAGCATTTT. Translating it yields CASSFWGGGGNQPQHF. This chain uses TRBV28 with TRBJ1-5; TRBD1 matches at 7 bases. Trimming at V came to 3 bases and at J to 2 bases, leaving 7 bases not matched to a gene. This CDR3 contains 16 residues. Germline V gene sequence: CDR1 MDHEN, CDR2 SYDVKM. Full variable domain (remainder filled in from reference TRBV28 and TRBJ1-5): DVKVTQSSRYLVKRTGEKVFLECVQDMDHENMFWYRQDPGLGLRLIYFSYDVKMKEKGDIPEGYSVSREKKERFSLILESASTNQTSMYLCASSFWGGGGNQPQHFGDGTRLSIL.

The chain links TRBV4-1 to TRBJ2-5, with D possibly TRBD2 on 5 matching bases. Trimming removed 5 bases from V and 11 bases from J, with 18 bases in between. Germline lookup yields CDR1 MGHRA and CDR2 YSYEKL. The CDR3 runs 13 residues. CDR3 DNA: TGCGCCAGCAGCTCTCCGGAAATGAGGGAGCAGTACTTC. It is translated as CASSSPEMREQYF.

V is TRBV7-2 and J is TRBJ2-7; TRBD2 aligns across 9 bases. V shed 5 bases, J shed 6 bases, and the junction held 14 bases outside the gene matches. The CDR3 contains 16 residues. The germline gives CDR1 SGHTA, CDR2 FQGNSA. The DNA for the CDR3 is TGTGCCAGCAGCCCTTGGACTAGCGTCACCCCGGCCGAGCAGTACTTC. The encoded protein is CASSPWTSVTPAEQYF.

This rearrangement joins TRBV2 to TRBJ1-6; TRBD1 is a possible D gene (6 bases). There are 14 residues in the CDR3. The germline V gene encodes CDR1 SNHLY and CDR2 FYNNEI. The germline V and J ends were trimmed by 6 bases and 6 bases, with 12 bases remaining between them. The CDR3 DNA follows: TGTGCCAGCAGCGCAGGGGACGGTAATTCACCCCTCCACTTT. Protein sequence: CASSAGDGNSPLHF.

This rearrangement joins TRBV19 to TRBJ1-6; D unresolved. Trimming removed 5 bases from V and 7 bases from J, with 9 bases in between. The CDR3 extends over 13 amino acids. The germline V gene has CDR1 LNHDA and CDR2 SQIVND (reference sequence). The CDR3 DNA reads TGTGCCAGTAGTCCTGGACCGAATTCACCCCTCCACTTT. The encoded protein is CASSPGPNSPLHF.

The chain recombines TRBV27 with TRBJ2-1, with 9 bases fitting TRBD1. The germline gives CDR1 MNHEY, CDR2 SMNVEV (reference sequence). There are 18 residues in the CDR3. With V trimmed by 0 bases and J by 3 bases, 9 bases remained unmatched. The CDR3 coding sequence is TGTGCCAGCAGTTTATCCGGCACAGGGGGCTTTAGCTACAATGAGCAGTTCTTC. Amino acids: CASSLSGTGGFSYNEQFF.

The chain is built from TRBV28 and TRBJ2-5; TRBD2 might be the D (5 bases). Germline V gene sequence: CDR1 MDHEN, CDR2 SYDVKM. CDR3 length: 17 amino acids. Trimming stripped 2 bases from V and 5 bases from J, with 21 bases between. CDR3 region: CASSLLEARTLEETQYF. CDR3 nucleotide sequence: TGTGCCAGCAGTTTACTCGAGGCTAGGACTTTAGAGGAGACCCAGTACTTC. Filled out from reference TRBV28 and TRBJ2-5, the complete variable domain reads DVKVTQSSRYLVKRTGEKVFLECVQDMDHENMFWYRQDPGLGLRLIYFSYDVKMKEKGDIPEGYSVSREKKERFSLILESASTNQTSMYLCASSLLEARTLEETQYFGPGTRLLVL.

The chain couples TRBV6-5 to TRBJ1-2; D gene uncertain. The CDR3 length is 14 residues. CDR1 is MNHEY, CDR2 SVGAGI, per germline. Trimming left V 4 bases short and J 4 bases short, with 13 bases between. The CDR3 DNA follows: TGTGCCAGCAGTTTGCTACGGGGTTCCTATGGCTACACCTTC. Protein sequence: CASSLLRGSYGYTF.

The rearrangement uses TRBV2 and TRBJ2-1, with D perhaps TRBD1 (5 bases). Trimming shortened V by 5 bases and J by 15 bases, and 14 bases separated the two germline ends. CDR3 length: 11 amino acids. CDR1 is SNHLY and CDR2 is FYNNEI in the germline V gene. CDR3 nucleotides: TGTGCCAGCAGTCACCCAACAGGCCTGTTCTTC. Translating gives CASSHPTGLFF.

The chain joins TRBV7-8 to TRBJ2-5, with D possibly being TRBD2 (6 bases). The CDR3 has 12 amino acids. In germline, CDR1 is SGHVS, CDR2 FQNEAQ. V gave up 5 bases and J gave up 2 bases, with 6 bases separating them. CDR3 protein: CASSRGQETQYF. The DNA of the CDR3 is TGTGCCAGCAGCCGGGGGCAAGAGACCCAGTACTTC.

This chain joins TRBV4-3 and TRBJ2-1, with 11 bases identical to TRBD2. CDR1 LGHNA and CDR2 YSLEER come from the germline V gene. V shed 3 bases, J shed 10 bases, and the junction held 14 bases outside the gene matches. The CDR3 is 17 amino acids. CDR3 nucleotides: TGCGCCAGCAGCCAGGGGTCGGGACTAGCGGCCCCCGGGGAGCAGTTCTTC. This translates into CASSQGSGLAAPGEQFF.

The chain has TRBV4-3 and TRBJ2-3; 13 positions agree with TRBD2. Germline V gene lookup returns CDR1 LGHNA and CDR2 YSLEER. This CDR3 comprises 20 residues. V trimming: 8 bases; J trimming: 0 bases; junction bases outside the gene matches: 17. The CDR3 nucleotides are TGCGCCAGCCCTAAAGGTGGACTAGCGGGAGAGGGGGTTAGCACAGATACGCAGTATTTT. The encoded protein is CASPKGGLAGEGVSTDTQYF.

V is TRBV11-2 and J is TRBJ2-7; perhaps TRBD1 as D (5 bases). V dropped 1 base and J dropped 3 bases, with 16 bases sitting between them. The CDR3 length is 16 residues. Germline V gene data show CDR1 as SGHAT and CDR2 as FQNNGV. Written as DNA, the CDR3 is TGTGCCAGCAGCTTAGGCAGGGCCGGAATGGGCTACGAGCAGTACTTC. This sequence encodes CASSLGRAGMGYEQYF.

This clone has more than one count but fewer than ten. The rearrangement links TRBV28 to TRBJ2-7; D remains unclear. The CDR3 has 15 residues. The V gene's germline CDR1 is MDHEN and CDR2 SYDVKM. Trimming pared 3 bases from V and 2 bases from J, leaving 14 bases between. As DNA, the CDR3 is TGTGCCAGCAGTTTGGGATGGGCAGAAACCTACGAGCAGTACTTC. Protein sequence: CASSLGWAETYEQYF.

The V gene is TRBV5-1, the J gene TRBJ2-7; D not certain. This CDR3 is built from 13 residues. V shed 0 bases and J shed 6 bases, with 10 bases lying between them. CDR1 is SGHRS, CDR2 YFSETQ, per germline. This chain's CDR3 is CASSLVGGAEQYF. The CDR3 bases are TGCGCCAGCAGCTTGGTAGGCGGAGCCGAGCAGTACTTC.

The rearrangement joins TRBV4-3 to TRBJ2-5, with 11 bases matching TRBD1. Germline-derived CDR1 and CDR2 are LGHNA and YSLEER. This CDR3 region has 17 residues. V gave up 3 bases and J gave up 0 bases; unmatched junction bases: 6. The CDR3 DNA reads as TGCGCCAGCAGCCAGGGGACAGGGGGGATTTACCAAGAGACCCAGTACTTC. Protein product: CASSQGTGGIYQETQYF.